The text below deals with one TCR beta chain. Its antigen remains unidentified. The V gene's germline CDR1 is SGHNT and CDR2 YENEEA. This CDR3 contains 15 residues. The V and J ends lost 0 bases and 3 bases respectively, with 9 bases between them. This entry is derived from a study of T cell responses to AZD1222 COVID-19 vaccine. Clones were read by immunoSEQ multiplex PCR, and TCRdb kept only the in-frame ones, dropping some. The sample yields 150,000 or so clones, approximately 91% seen once. The study, taken as a whole, reports: Donors were largely white British and mainly female; clonal diversity was possibly underestimated.

The source of this sequence is an adult who received the AZD1222 COVID-19 vaccine. The chain has TRBV11-3 and TRBJ2-1, with D uncertain. Source: peripheral blood, taken 28 days after the second AZD1222 dose. CDR3 loop: CASSLEYGLYNEQFF. The CDR3 coding sequence is TGTGCCAGCAGCTTAGAGTACGGGCTCTACAATGAGCAGTTCTTC.